Listed here are 27 T cell receptor beta chains from one sample, sequenced in a study of blood T cell repertoires in COVID-19 (dated by TCRdb to the early 2020s). The method behind the library was the immunoSEQ multiplex PCR assay. In its TCRdb copy, this immuneACCESS table keeps in-frame sequences only and misses some clones. Where compared with another copy, unresolved V genes explain less than half of these, and the others have no known cause. The sample table records about 150,000 clones; around 85% of these occur just once. The ten largest make up 6.9% of the sample. The material sequenced was peripheral blood. These receptors were taken from a man at least 80 years old with COVID-19, enrolled during active disease.

V usage is TRBV7-3 and J usage is TRBJ1-1, with D hard to call. The CDR3 covers 16 residues. Germline-derived CDR1 and CDR2 are SGHTA and FQGTGA. The V and J ends lost 2 bases and 4 bases respectively, with 17 bases between them. The CDR3 bases are TGTGCCAGCAGCTTATCCACCCTCACGTACGGCACTGAAGCTTTCTTT. Translation: CASSLSTLTYGTEAFF.

This clone was observed once. Other DNA sequences in this specimen translate into the identical CDR3. The chain carries TRBV28 and TRBJ1-1; D is perhaps TRBD1 (5 bases). There are 11 residues in the CDR3. Trimming cost V 6 bases and J 4 bases, with 6 bases left between them. Germline V CDR1 and CDR2: MDHEN, SYDVKM. The CDR3 nucleotides read TGTGCCAGCAGGGGGCCCACTGAAGCTTTCTTT. Protein: CASRGPTEAFF.

The V gene is TRBV19, the J gene TRBJ2-7; unclear D gene. The CDR3 loop spans 14 amino acids. CDR1 is LNHDA, CDR2 SQIVND, per germline (reference sequence). V was shortened by 5 bases and J by 1 base, with 12 bases between the two germline ends. CDR3: CASSPQTQSYEQYF. DNA for the CDR3: TGTGCCAGTAGTCCTCAGACACAATCCTACGAGCAGTACTTC.

The rearrangement links TRBV3-1 (or the pseudogene TRBV3-2) to TRBJ2-7, with D perhaps matching TRBD1 (6 bases). Germline CDR1 reads LGHDT; CDR2 reads YNNKEL (reference sequence). The V and J ends lost 4 bases and 1 base respectively, with 11 bases between them. The CDR3 runs to 14 residues. The chain's CDR3 is CASSRSQGSYEQYF. In DNA form, the CDR3 reads TGTGCCAGCAGCCGATCCCAGGGGTCCTACGAGCAGTACTTC.

The chain has TRBV10-3 and TRBJ2-7; 7 nucleotides agree with TRBD2. Looked up from germline, CDR1 is ENHRY and CDR2 is SYGVKD. The CDR3 loop spans 16 amino acids. The junction had 5 bases not matched to a gene; V was cut back by 0 bases and J by 0 bases. CDR3 DNA: TGTGCCATCAGTGAGTCGGGGGGGAAGGGCTCCTACGAGCAGTACTTC. Residues: CAISESGGKGSYEQYF.

The genes are TRBV3-1 (or the pseudogene TRBV3-2) and TRBJ1-3; D gene unclear. This CDR3 spans 13 amino acids. CDR1 LGHDT and CDR2 YNNKEL come from the germline V gene (reference sequence). V gave up 1 base and J gave up 12 bases, with 13 bases separating them. CDR3 DNA: TGTGCCAGCAGCCAAGGATCAGACGGGGTCATATATTTT. This codes for CASSQGSDGVIYF.

Written as DNA, the CDR3 is TGTGCCAGCAGCTTCGGACTAGCGGTGGGGGAGCTGTTTTTT. It yields the protein CASSFGLAVGELFF. The chain couples TRBV11-3 to TRBJ2-2; 10 positions agree with TRBD2. With V trimmed by 3 bases and J by 8 bases, 3 bases remained unmatched. The germline V gene has CDR1 SGHNT and CDR2 YENEEA. This CDR3 region has 14 residues.

The chain combines TRBV5-8 with TRBJ1-4; tentative D call: TRBD1 (5 bases). This CDR3 has 16 residues. The V end lost 0 bases, the J end lost 5 bases, and 14 bases lay between the germline ends. CDR1 is SGHTS, CDR2 YDEGEE, per germline. For the CDR3, the DNA is TGTGCCAGCAGCTTGGAGGACCAGGGTGGCAATGAAAAACTGTTTTTT. As protein: CASSLEDQGGNEKLFF.

Only one count was recorded for this clone. This rearrangement joins TRBV12-3 or TRBV12-4 to TRBJ1-6; a weak D match, TRBD1 (5 bases). With 2 bases removed from V and 10 bases from J, the gap between germline ends came to 9 bases. The CDR3 has 13 residues. The CDR3 DNA reads as TGTGCCAGCAGTTTATTGGGGGGATCACCCCTCCACTTT. This encodes CASSLLGGSPLHF.

In this sample, this clone turned up a few times. The chain links TRBV7-6 to TRBJ1-6; 8 bases are a match to TRBD1. Per the germline V gene, CDR1 is SGHVS and CDR2 is FNYEAQ. The CDR3 consists of 15 residues. With 5 bases clipped from V and 8 bases from J, the junction kept 8 bases outside the gene matches. CDR3 residues: CASSPFSGGHSPLHF. In DNA, the CDR3 is TGTGCCAGCAGCCCATTTTCAGGGGGCCATTCACCCCTCCACTTT. Supplemented by reference TRBV7-6 and TRBJ1-6, the full variable domain reads GAGVSQSPRYKVTKRGQDVALRCDPISGHVSLYWYRQALGQGPEFLTYFNYEAQQDKSGLPNDRFSAERPEGSISTLTIQRTEQRDSAMYRCASSPFSGGHSPLHFGNGTRLTVT.

V is TRBV2 and J is TRBJ2-7, with TRBD1 identical over 8 bases. Germline assignment: CDR1 SNHLY and CDR2 FYNNEI. The CDR3 is made up of 11 amino acids. J was trimmed by 11 bases and V by 7 bases; bases with no gene match: 7. The CDR3, as DNA: TGTGCCAGCACCTTGGACAGGGCAAAGTACTTC. It translates to CASTLDRAKYF.

The V and J genes are TRBV12-5 and TRBJ1-1; D is possibly TRBD1 (5 bases). The V end lost 1 base, the J end lost 6 bases, and 18 bases lay between the germline ends. CDR3 length: 16 residues. Per germline, CDR1 LGHNT and CDR2 FRNRAP. CDR3 loop: CASGLGAGKGIAEAFF. CDR3 nucleotides: TGTGCTAGTGGTTTGGGGGCAGGGAAGGGTATAGCTGAAGCTTTCTTT.

The rearrangement joins TRBV3-1 (or the pseudogene TRBV3-2) to TRBJ2-1; 10 nucleotides align to TRBD2. Per the germline V gene, CDR1 is LGHDT and CDR2 is YNNKEL (reference sequence). The CDR3 loop spans 16 amino acids. V dropped 6 bases and J dropped 7; count of bases not matched to a gene: 12. Written as DNA, the CDR3 is TGTGCCAGCAGTCCTCTCCCTAGCGGGGGAGGGAATGAGCAGTTCTTC. This encodes CASSPLPSGGGNEQFF.

The J gene is TRBJ1-2, the V gene TRBV6-2 or TRBV6-3, with TRBD1 identical over 10 bases. The CDR3 length is 14 residues. Losses at the gene ends were 4 bases for V and 8 bases for J; bases not matched to a gene: 7. CDR1 and CDR2 (germline): MNHEY, SVGEGT. The CDR3 protein is CASSSATGGNGYTF. The CDR3 nucleotides read TGTGCCAGCAGTTCCGCGACAGGGGGCAACGGCTACACCTTC.

The V and J genes are TRBV18 and TRBJ1-6, with a weak D call TRBD1 (5 bases). Trimming removed 2 bases from V and 14 bases from J, with 16 bases in between. CDR1 is KGHSH and CDR2 is LQKENI in the germline V gene. This CDR3 has 14 residues. The CDR3 DNA is TGTGCCAGCTCACCAGGGCCAGGCGGGGGAACCCTCCACTTT. It specifies CASSPGPGGGTLHF.

The chain combines TRBV28 with TRBJ2-3; possible D gene TRBD2, 5 bases. The CDR3 runs to 15 residues. Trimming cost V 7 bases and J 7 bases, with 21 bases left between them. In germline, CDR1 is MDHEN, CDR2 SYDVKM. CDR3: CASNELRALGHTQYF. CDR3 in DNA: TGTGCCAGCAATGAGCTGAGGGCGCTGGGCCATACGCAGTATTTT.

This clone was seen a few times. This chain connects TRBV6-2 or TRBV6-3 to TRBJ2-5; D ambiguous. Germline CDR1 is MNHEY and CDR2 is SVGEGT. This CDR3 has 15 amino acids. Trimming left V 0 bases short and J 6 bases short, with 14 bases between. As DNA, the CDR3 is TGTGCCAGCAGTTACTCGTCGCAGGTGGTTAAGACCCAGTACTTC. Protein product: CASSYSSQVVKTQYF.

A few counts support this clone. The J gene is TRBJ1-5, the V gene TRBV4-3; D is uncertain. Germline V gene sequence: CDR1 LGHNA, CDR2 YSLEER. This CDR3 comprises 16 residues. Trimming took off 0 bases at V and 5 bases at J, with 14 bases between the two ends. DNA for the CDR3: TGCGCCAGCAGCCAAGATATCCTCAGGCCCGATCAGCCCCAGCATTTT. It encodes CASSQDILRPDQPQHF.

The V gene is TRBV7-9, the J gene TRBJ1-1; 7 positions agree with TRBD1. V was pared by 4 bases and J by 1 base, with 6 bases of the junction left unmatched. The CDR3 is made up of 15 amino acids. CDR1 is SEHNR and CDR2 is FQNEAQ in the germline V gene (reference sequence). The CDR3 DNA is TGTGCCAGCAGCTCAAGAAGGACAGGGAACACTGAAGCTTTCTTT. Translated: CASSSRRTGNTEAFF.

CDR3 sequence: CATSFSAGTPSYEQYF. In DNA, the CDR3 is TGTGCCACCAGCTTTTCCGCCGGGACACCTAGCTACGAGCAGTACTTC. V gene TRBV15 combines with J gene TRBJ2-7, with a tentative D call TRBD1 (6 bases). The V gene's germline CDR1 is LNHNV and CDR2 YYDKDF (reference sequence). The CDR3 contains 16 residues. Trimming took 5 bases from V and 3 from J, leaving 20 bases between them. Complete variable domain (other parts from reference TRBV15 and TRBJ2-7): DAMVIQNPRYQVTQFGKPVTLSCSQTLNHNVMYWYQQKSSQAPKLLFHYYDKDFNNEADTPDNFQSRRPNTSFCFLDIRSPGLGDTAMYLCATSFSAGTPSYEQYFGPGTRLTVT.

The chain recombines TRBV2 with TRBJ1-2; 8 bases are a match to TRBD1. CDR1 and CDR2 from the germline V gene are SNHLY and FYNNEI. Trimming took 6 bases from V and 8 from J; bases not matched to a gene: 8. The CDR3 extends over 13 amino acids. CDR3 bases: TGTGCCAGCAGAATCAGGGGGCTTGGCGGCTACACCTTC. It translates to CASRIRGLGGYTF.

The rearrangement joins TRBV6-6 to TRBJ1-5; D call uncertain. Germline V lookup: CDR1 MNHNY, CDR2 SVGAGI (reference sequence). Trimming took 2 bases from V and 3 from J, leaving 2 bases between them. The CDR3 spans 12 residues. The CDR3 DNA follows: TGTGCCAGCAGTTACCACAATCAGCCCCAGCATTTT. Amino acids: CASSYHNQPQHF.

This chain links TRBV2 with TRBJ2-1, with TRBD2 matching over 9 bases. V trimming: 7 bases; J trimming: 9 bases; junction bases outside the gene matches: 7. Per the germline V gene, CDR1 is SNHLY and CDR2 is FYNNEI. The length of the CDR3 is 13 residues. CDR3 sequence reads: CASTGGLAGEQFF. The CDR3 DNA is TGTGCCAGCACGGGGGGACTAGCAGGTGAGCAGTTCTTC.

The rearrangement joins TRBV12-5 to TRBJ2-2; 8 nucleotides align to TRBD1. CDR1 is LGHNT, CDR2 FRNRAP, per germline. The CDR3 totals 18 residues. J gave up 1 base and V 1 base, and 8 bases lay outside the gene matches. CDR3 in amino acids: CASGLASGTGGNTGELFF. CDR3 nucleotides: TGTGCTAGTGGTTTGGCCTCGGGGACAGGCGGGAACACCGGGGAGCTGTTTTTT.

This rearrangement joins TRBV5-4 to TRBJ2-2; 11 nucleotides agree with TRBD2. The trim removed 4 bases at V and 4 bases at J, leaving 6 bases unmatched. CDR1 is SGHNT, CDR2 YYREEE, per germline (reference sequence). The CDR3 covers 16 residues. The CDR3 DNA sequence: TGTGCCAGCAGCACGACTAGCGGGGATCCCACCGGGGAGCTGTTTTTT. This encodes CASSTTSGDPTGELFF.

The gene calls are TRBV5-4 and TRBJ2-5; D gene uncertain. The CDR3 runs to 12 residues. V lost 6 bases and J 2 bases, leaving 8 bases between the germline ends. CDR1 SGHNT and CDR2 YYREEE come from the germline V gene (reference sequence). CDR3 nucleotides: TGTGCCAGCACCTGGGCACAAGAGACCCAGTACTTC. Its protein is CASTWAQETQYF. The full variable domain, completed using reference TRBV5-4 and TRBJ2-5, is ETGVTQSPTHLIKTRGQQVTLRCSSQSGHNTVSWYQQALGQGPQFIFQYYREEENGRGNFPPRFSGLQFPNYSSELNVNALELDDSALYLCASTWAQETQYFGPGTRLLVL.

The chain has TRBV10-3 and TRBJ1-1; TRBD1 matches 8 bases. Trimming at V came to 11 bases and at J to 3 bases, leaving 8 bases not matched to a gene. This CDR3 comprises 13 residues. CDR1 and CDR2 (germline): ENHRY, SYGVKD. CDR3 amino acids: CASREDRDTEAFF. The CDR3 nucleotides are TGTGCCTCCAGGGAGGACAGGGACACTGAAGCTTTCTTT.